This T cell receptor (beta chain) was found in a study of T cell responses to AZD1222 COVID-19 vaccine. Study-level results: Recipients of AZD1222 seropositive at baseline numbered only 6 or 7.

Points on this clone: Its target is unknown. The sample has other DNA sequences that encode this CDR3 too.

Germline loops: CDR1 SGHKS, CDR2 YYEKEE (reference sequence). V lost 2 bases and J 2 bases, leaving 7 bases between the germline ends. This CDR3 contains 13 residues. Clones were read by immunoSEQ multiplex PCR, and TCRdb kept only the in-frame ones, dropping some. The sample includes 100,000 to 150,000 clones, about 89% of them seen just once. The sample was peripheral blood, taken on day 0 of MenACWY control vaccination. The chain joins TRBV5-5 to TRBJ1-2; the D is unclear. The sequence was obtained from an adult in good health. The CDR3 DNA sequence: TGTGCCAGCAGCTTAACAGCAAACTATGGCTACACCTTC. Translated: CASSLTANYGYTF.